Below are 27 T cell receptor beta chains sequenced from a single sample in a study of blood T cells in healthy people across ages. It was with a sample-barcoded 5' primer and a J-beta primer mix that a second PCR of roughly 6 to 11 cycles was run. Each CDR3 protein is one row after TCRdb ran MiXCR on the 5' RACE reads. The table has under 1,000,000 distinct CDR3 sequences, about 34% seen once. Sequenced material: blood. The origin of the receptors is a man between 18 and 35 years old in good health.

Points on this clonotype: A read error may be the cause here, since a much bigger clone is one base away. CDR3 amino acids: CVSSLLVGQVNNEQFF. The CDR3 DNA is TGTGTCAGCAGCTTATTGGTCGGACAGGTGAACAATGAGCAGTTCTTC. V and J are TRBV11-1 and TRBJ2-1; 7 nucleotides agree with TRBD1. The CDR3 sequence is 16 residues long. Germline CDR1 SGHAT, CDR2 FQDESV (reference sequence).

This clonotype has just a few counts. J is TRBJ2-3 and V is TRBV5-4, with D possibly called TRBD1 or TRBD2 (6 bases each). This CDR3 is built from 18 residues. Germline V gene data show CDR1 as SGHNT and CDR2 as YYREEE (reference sequence). V lost 7 bases, J lost 2 bases, and 26 bases lay in between. CDR3 amino acids: CASSLGGFGGRTTDTQYF. The CDR3 nucleotides are TGTGCCAGCTCCCTTGGAGGGTTTGGGGGGCGGACCACAGATACGCAGTATTTT.

This clonotype was seen a handful of times. V and J are TRBV4-3 and TRBJ1-5, with a possible D match to TRBD1 (5 bases). This CDR3 is built from 16 residues. CDR1 LGHNA and CDR2 YSLEER come from the germline V gene. Trimming took off 0 bases at V and 2 bases at J, with 11 bases between the two ends. Here the CDR3 reads CASSQEPGDGNQPQHF. Written as DNA, the CDR3 is TGCGCCAGCAGCCAAGAACCGGGGGATGGCAATCAGCCCCAGCATTTT.

CDR3 DNA sequence: TGCAGTGCCAGAATGGGACTTGGGGGCTCCTACGAGCAGTACTTC. Encoded protein: CSARMGLGGSYEQYF. This sequence joins TRBV20-1 and TRBJ2-7; D perhaps matches TRBD2 (6 bases). CDR3 length equals 15 residues. V lost 6 bases to trimming and J lost 0 bases, with 18 bases between them. Germline lookup yields CDR1 DFQATT and CDR2 SNEGSKA (reference sequence).

V and J are TRBV5-1 and TRBJ1-1; D is unresolved. V lost 6 bases to trimming and J lost 0 bases, with 12 bases between them. The length of the CDR3 is 14 residues. CDR1 is SGHRS, CDR2 YFSETQ, per germline. The CDR3 DNA reads as TGCGCCAGCATGGGCAGCCCGATGAACACTGAAGCTTTCTTT. Protein sequence: CASMGSPMNTEAFF.

This clonotype was counted ten times or more. The gene calls are TRBV4-3 and TRBJ2-5; 11 positions agree with TRBD2. Germline V CDR1 and CDR2: LGHNA, YSLEER. V lost 0 bases, J lost 5 bases, and 8 bases stayed unmatched. This CDR3 spans 17 amino acids. CDR3 sequence: CASSQDLAGGQWETQYF. The CDR3 nucleotides read TGCGCCAGCAGCCAAGATCTAGCGGGGGGCCAGTGGGAGACCCAGTACTTC.

The rearrangement links TRBV5-6 to TRBJ2-3, with D possibly being TRBD1 or TRBD2 (6 bases each). Germline values: CDR1 SGHDT, CDR2 YYEEEE. Trimming pared 5 bases from V and 3 bases from J, leaving 19 bases between. The CDR3 extends over 16 amino acids. CDR3 DNA: TGTGCCAGCAGACAGAAAGGGGGGCTTAGAACAGATACGCAGTATTTT. It codes for CASRQKGGLRTDTQYF. The full variable domain, its missing parts supplied by reference TRBV5-6 and TRBJ2-3, is DAGVTQSPTHLIKTRGQQVTLRCSPKSGHDTVSWYQQALGQGPQFIFQYYEEEERQRGNFPDRFSGHQFPNYSSELNVNALLLGDSALYLCASRQKGGLRTDTQYFGPGTRLTVL.

The chain combines TRBV25-1 with TRBJ2-4; tentatively, D is TRBD1 (5 bases). Judging by the DNA end, TRBJ2-7 fits better; the J call may be wrong. Germline V lookup: CDR1 MGHDK, CDR2 SYGVNS. This CDR3 comprises 14 residues. The CDR3 nucleotides are TGTGCCAGCAGTGGGTTAGGGGTGACCTACGAGCAGTACTTC. Protein: CASSGLGVTYEQYF.

V gene TRBV11-2 combines with J gene TRBJ2-3; no firm D call. The germline CDR1 and CDR2 sequences are SGHAT and FQNNGV. This CDR3 is built from 11 residues. The ends were cut back, 7 bases at V and 8 bases at J, with 10 bases in the middle. The CDR3 DNA follows: TGTGCCAGCACCACACGAGGTACGCAGTATTTT. Protein sequence: CASTTRGTQYF. Variable domain in full (rest from reference TRBV11-2 and TRBJ2-3): EAGVAQSPRYKIIEKRQSVAFWCNPISGHATLYWYQQILGQGPKLLIQFQNNGVVDDSQLPKDRFSAERLKGVDSTLKIQPAKLEDSAVYLCASTTRGTQYFGPGTRLTVL.

To note about this clonotype: The junction differs from germline at one of its ends, possibly a read error. The chain is built from TRBV7-8 and TRBJ2-2, with a possible D match to TRBD1 (6 bases). CDR1 is SGHVS, CDR2 FQNEAQ, per germline. The CDR3 spans 14 residues. Here the CDR3 DNA reads TGTGCCGGCAGCCTATCTCAGGGGTCCGGGGAGCTGTTTTTT. It is translated as CAGSLSQGSGELFF.

The chain joins TRBV24-1 to TRBJ1-4, with a tentative D call TRBD1 (5 bases). Trimming pared 4 bases from V and 6 bases from J, leaving 17 bases between. CDR3 length: 16 amino acids. Germline V gene lookup returns CDR1 KGHDR and CDR2 SFDVKD. Written as DNA, the CDR3 is TGTGCCACCAGTGACCCGGACGGGGGTAATGATGAAAAACTGTTTTTT. Its protein is CATSDPDGGNDEKLFF.

The J gene is TRBJ2-5, the V gene TRBV5-1; TRBD1 matches 10 bases. The germline CDR1 and CDR2 sequences are SGHRS and YFSETQ. With 2 bases clipped from V and 11 bases from J, the junction kept 9 bases outside the gene matches. The CDR3 extends over 14 amino acids. The CDR3 DNA reads as TGCGCCAGCAGCTTAACCGACAGGGGGCAGGAGCAGTACTTC. The encoded protein is CASSLTDRGQEQYF. The whole variable domain, remainder taken from reference TRBV5-1 and TRBJ2-5, is KAGVTQTPRYLIKTRGQQVTLSCSPISGHRSVSWYQQTPGQGLQFLFEYFSETQRNKGNFPGRFSGRQFSNSRSEMNVSTLELGDSALYLCASSLTDRGQEQYFGPGTRLLVL.

The V and J genes are TRBV6-2 or TRBV6-3 and TRBJ2-5; the D gene is possibly TRBD2 (6 bases). This CDR3 has 12 residues. Germline V gives CDR1 MNHEY, CDR2 SVGEGT. With 5 bases removed from V and 7 bases from J, the gap between germline ends came to 11 bases. The CDR3 nucleotides read TGTGCCAGCAGTAAGAAGGGAGGGACCCAGTACTTC. Its protein product is CASSKKGGTQYF.

The J gene is TRBJ2-1, the V gene TRBV5-5, with 8 bases aligning to TRBD2. CDR1 and CDR2 from the germline V gene are SGHKS and YYEKEE (reference sequence). The CDR3 has 17 amino acids. Unmatched junction bases numbered 13, after V lost 0 bases and J lost 8 bases. This CDR3 reads CASSLAGGREFLDEQFF. DNA of the CDR3: TGTGCCAGCAGCTTGGCGGGGGGGCGAGAATTTTTGGATGAGCAGTTCTTC. The full variable domain, completed using reference TRBV5-5 and TRBJ2-1, is DAGVTQSPTHLIKTRGQQVTLRCSPISGHKSVSWYQQVLGQGPQFIFQYYEKEERGRGNFPDRFSARQFPNYSSELNVNALLLGDSALYLCASSLAGGREFLDEQFFGPGTRLTVL.

V and J are TRBV4-2 and TRBJ2-2, with TRBD1 as a possible D gene (7 bases). V lost 0 bases to trimming and J lost 5 bases, with 19 bases between them. CDR1 and CDR2 from the germline V gene are LGHNA and YNFKEQ. This CDR3 has 18 residues. This CDR3 is CASSQDEPGGGWTGELFF. The CDR3 nucleotides are TGTGCCAGCAGCCAAGATGAGCCAGGGGGAGGATGGACCGGGGAGCTGTTTTTT.

V is TRBV28 and J is TRBJ2-2; perhaps TRBD1 as D (6 bases). Germline V CDR1 and CDR2: MDHEN, SYDVKM. Trimming removed 6 bases at V and 4 bases at J, with 18 bases between. The CDR3 is made up of 16 amino acids. In DNA, the CDR3 is TGTGCCAGCAGCCTAGCCCCGGGGACACCCACCGGGGAGCTGTTTTTT. It encodes CASSLAPGTPTGELFF. Drawing the rest from reference TRBV28 and TRBJ2-2, the complete variable domain is DVKVTQSSRYLVKRTGEKVFLECVQDMDHENMFWYRQDPGLGLRLIYFSYDVKMKEKGDIPEGYSVSREKKERFSLILESASTNQTSMYLCASSLAPGTPTGELFFGEGSRLTVL.

The rearrangement uses TRBV4-3 and TRBJ1-2; no firm D call. V was pared by 0 bases and J by 8 bases, with 13 bases between. This CDR3 is 14 amino acids long. Germline V gene lookup returns CDR1 LGHNA and CDR2 YSLEER. In nucleotides, the CDR3 is TGCGCCAGCAGCCAAGATTATCTGTTGGACGGCTACACCTTC. Translation: CASSQDYLLDGYTF.

This clonotype appeared a few times. The chain uses TRBV10-3 and TRBJ2-7; D gene uncertain. The CDR3 is 12 amino acids. Germline values: CDR1 ENHRY, CDR2 SYGVKD. The V end lost 4 bases, the J end lost 7 bases, and 11 bases lay between the germline ends. The CDR3 sequence is CAISGSNNEQYF. CDR3 DNA sequence: TGTGCCATCAGTGGAAGTAACAATGAGCAGTACTTC.

This clonotype was detected ten times or more. The chain couples TRBV29-1 to TRBJ2-1, with 10 bases aligning to TRBD1. Germline values: CDR1 SQVTM, CDR2 ANQGSEA. The CDR3 extends over 15 amino acids. J gave up 0 bases and V 4 bases, and 3 bases lay outside the gene matches. CDR3 in amino acids: CSVGGQGSSYNEQFF. In DNA form, the CDR3 reads TGCAGCGTTGGGGGACAGGGGAGCTCCTACAATGAGCAGTTCTTC.

This clonotype has more than one count but fewer than ten. The V call is TRBV7-2, the J call TRBJ2-7, with 14 bases identical to TRBD2. The CDR3 spans 16 residues. J gave up 7 bases and V 2 bases, and 7 bases lay outside the gene matches. The V gene's germline CDR1 is SGHTA and CDR2 FQGNSA. The chain's CDR3 is CASSLLAGLAGGEQYF. In DNA, the CDR3 is TGTGCCAGCAGCTTACTGGCCGGACTAGCGGGGGGAGAGCAGTACTTC.

V usage is TRBV10-3 and J usage is TRBJ2-7; 7 nucleotides align to TRBD1. This CDR3 is 13 amino acids long. After removal of 10 bases from V and 0 bases from J, the junction contained 6 bases not matched to a gene. Germline V lookup: CDR1 ENHRY, CDR2 SYGVKD. The CDR3 DNA follows: TGTGCCACCAGACAGGGCAGCTCCTACGAGCAGTACTTC. Protein product: CATRQGSSYEQYF.

The table lists this clonotype with a few counts. The J gene is TRBJ1-5, the V gene TRBV2, with D possibly being TRBD1 (6 bases). Trimming took off 0 bases at V and 0 bases at J, with 12 bases between the two ends. This CDR3 is built from 17 residues. The germline CDR1 and CDR2 sequences are SNHLY and FYNNEI. CDR3 in amino acids: CASSEAGTGISNQPQHF. The CDR3 region has the DNA TGTGCCAGCAGTGAAGCAGGAACAGGGATTAGCAATCAGCCCCAGCATTTT.

This clonotype was counted between two and nine times. The chain is built from TRBV6-5 and TRBJ1-2, with TRBD1 matching 11 bases. J gave up 7 bases and V 5 bases, and 6 bases lay outside the gene matches. CDR3 length equals 14 residues. Germline CDR1 reads MNHEY; CDR2 reads SVGAGI. CDR3 nucleotides: TGTGCCAGCAGTAAGGGACAGGGGGTAGGTGGCTACACCTTC. Its translation: CASSKGQGVGGYTF.

The genes are TRBV3-1 and TRBJ2-2, with D possibly being TRBD2 (5 bases). The V and J ends lost 1 base and 5 bases respectively, with 5 bases between them. The germline V gene encodes CDR1 LGHDT and CDR2 YNNKEL (reference sequence). This CDR3 has 13 residues. CDR3 nucleotide sequence: TGTGCCAGCAGCCAAGCGGGAACCGGGGAGCTGTTTTTT. Encoded protein: CASSQAGTGELFF.

The chain couples TRBV11-2 to TRBJ2-1, with TRBD1 matching over 10 bases. The V gene end was trimmed by 6 bases and the J gene end by 5 bases; junction bases not matched to a gene: 7. CDR1 and CDR2 from the germline V gene are SGHAT and FQNNGV. CDR3 size: 15 residues. CDR3 nucleotides: TGTGCCAGCAGACGGGACAGGGGTGTACACAATGAGCAGTTCTTC. Encoded protein: CASRRDRGVHNEQFF.

The chain is built from TRBV6-2 or TRBV6-3 and TRBJ2-1; 8 positions match TRBD2. This CDR3 region has 14 residues. Germline V gene sequence: CDR1 MNHEY, CDR2 SVGEGT. The ends lost 2 bases at V and 8 bases at J; junction bases unmatched: 5. CDR3 in amino acids: CASSYRGTRDEQFF. CDR3 in DNA: TGTGCCAGCAGTTACAGGGGGACTAGAGATGAGCAGTTCTTC.

V usage is TRBV15 and J usage is TRBJ1-5; D gene unclear. Germline V CDR1 and CDR2: LNHNV, YYDKDF (reference sequence). The CDR3 runs 18 residues. The germline V and J ends were trimmed by 0 bases and 4 bases, with 19 bases remaining between them. For the CDR3, the DNA is TGTGCCACCAGCAGAGATCGCGGCAGGCGCTACCAAAATCAGCCCCAGCATTTT. Translation gives CATSRDRGRRYQNQPQHF.